The subject of this entry is one T cell receptor beta chain. The CDR3 is 20 residues long. The J segment lost 0 bases and the V segment lost 2 bases, leaving 15 bases of the junction unmatched. CDR1 and CDR2 from the germline V gene are MGHDK and SYGVNS. TCR beta CDR3 sequences were amplified from RNA transcripts. First-round RT-PCR targeting the TCR CDR3 was performed with the HTBI primer set. TCRdb used MiXCR to reprocess the multiplex PCR reads, holding one entry per CDR3 protein. The top ten clones hold around 7.7% of a sample with 500,000 to 600,000 distinct CDR3 sequences, under 60% of them seen once. This sample is drawn from a study of T cells in Graves' hyperthyroidism and ophthalmopathy. Participants, patients aged 18 to 65, had newly diagnosed hyperthyroidism with a duration under 2 months.

The gene calls are TRBV25-1 and TRBJ2-5; TRBD2 agrees at 10 bases. Sequences were obtained from peripheral blood or thyroid tissue (not recorded which). This TCR was sampled from a woman between 18 and 29 years old with Graves' hyperthyroidism. The DNA of the CDR3 is TGTGCCAGCAGTGAAGTCGAGACAGGGAGTAGCGGGGGGTACCAAGAGACCCAGTACTTC. Its translation is CASSEVETGSSGGYQETQYF. Supplemented by reference TRBV25-1 and TRBJ2-5, the full variable domain reads EADIYQTPRYLVIGTGKKITLECSQTMGHDKMYWYQQDPGMELHLIHYSYGVNSTEKGDLSSESTVSRIRTEHFPLTLESARPSHTSQYLCASSEVETGSSGGYQETQYFGPGTRLLVL.